This T cell receptor beta chain comes out of a study of blood T cells in healthy people across ages. Study results and limitations: As age increased, TCR beta diversity per million T cells fell in a roughly linear fashion.

Turning to this clonotype: No antigen is known for it. The DNA is left out, because the CDR3 cannot be placed on it with certainty; the CDR3 is given as TCRdb lists it.

A J-beta primer mix and a sample-barcoded 5' primer were used in a second PCR of roughly 6 to 11 cycles. Every molecule of cDNA carried a tag from a template-switch adaptor with 12 random nucleotides. TCRdb processed the 5' RACE reads anew with MiXCR; each CDR3 protein has one entry. The data hold about 1.1 million distinct CDR3 sequences, with less than 45% observed a single time. The CDR3 comprises 13 residues, both ends counted. Sample donors were healthy Caucasian individuals that came from Russia, aged 6 to 90. The receptor comes from a man in his late teens or twenties in good health. V and J are TRBV12-3 or TRBV12-4 and TRBJ2-1; TRBD1, the D gene given by the table, was not confirmed from the DNA. Specimen: blood. This CDR3 reads CASSFGQGNEQIF.